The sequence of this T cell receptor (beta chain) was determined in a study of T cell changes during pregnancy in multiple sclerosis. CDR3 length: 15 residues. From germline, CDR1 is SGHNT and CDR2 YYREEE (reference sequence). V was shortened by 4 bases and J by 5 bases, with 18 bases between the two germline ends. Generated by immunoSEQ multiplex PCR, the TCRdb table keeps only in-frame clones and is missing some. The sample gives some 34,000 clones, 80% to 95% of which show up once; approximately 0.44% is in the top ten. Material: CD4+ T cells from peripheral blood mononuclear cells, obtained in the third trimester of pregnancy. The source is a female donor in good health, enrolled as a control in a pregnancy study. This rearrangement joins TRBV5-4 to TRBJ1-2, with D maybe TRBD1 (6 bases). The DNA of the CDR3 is TGTGCCAGCAGCCGCGAAGAGGGGGGGCCTTATGGCTACACCTTC. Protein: CASSREEGGPYGYTF.